The clone carrying this T cell receptor beta chain occurred a few times. Its cognate antigen is unknown. As every portion of the isolated RNA was reverse transcribed, the sequencing read expressed TCRB transcripts. Assay: immunoSEQ multiplex PCR; the TCRdb copy retains only in-frame clones and omits some. The sample has under 200,000 clones; about 9% are singletons. These data originate in a study of beta chain features in type 1 diabetes. Background on the study: Patients did not differ from healthy donors in age, gender or cell yield.

CDR1 ENHRY and CDR2 SYGVKD come from the germline V gene. J was trimmed by 5 bases and V by 10 bases; bases with no gene match: 5. This CDR3 contains 14 residues. Researchers reported sorting CD4+ naive, central memory, regulatory and stem cell-like memory cells via CD45RO/CCR7/CD25/CD127/CD95/CD27. Study results and caveats: Across all four CD4+ subsets, people with type 1 diabetes showed modestly shorter TCRB CDR3s.

The rearrangement uses TRBV10-3 and TRBJ2-3; 14 bases are shared with TRBD2. The sample was central memory CD4+ T cells from blood. The source of this sequence is a woman under 30 with type 1 diabetes. Here the CDR3 reads CATLTSGGGDTQYF. The CDR3 DNA follows: TGTGCCACCCTGACTAGCGGGGGGGGAGATACGCAGTATTTT.